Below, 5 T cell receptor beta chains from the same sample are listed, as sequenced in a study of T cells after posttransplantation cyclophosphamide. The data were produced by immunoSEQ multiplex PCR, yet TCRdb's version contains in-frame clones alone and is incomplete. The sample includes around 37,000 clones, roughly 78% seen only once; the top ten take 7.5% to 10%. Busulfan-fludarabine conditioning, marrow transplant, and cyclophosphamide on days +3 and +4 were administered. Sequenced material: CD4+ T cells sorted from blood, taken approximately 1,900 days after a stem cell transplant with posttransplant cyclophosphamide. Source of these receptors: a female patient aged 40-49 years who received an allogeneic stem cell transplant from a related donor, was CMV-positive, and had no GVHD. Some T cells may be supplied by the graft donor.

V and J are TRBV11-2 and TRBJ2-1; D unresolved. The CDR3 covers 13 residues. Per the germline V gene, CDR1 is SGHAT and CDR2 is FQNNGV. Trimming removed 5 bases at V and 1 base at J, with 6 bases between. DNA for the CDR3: TGTGCCAGCAGCCCCGGGTCCTACAATGAGCAGTTCTTC. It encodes CASSPGSYNEQFF.

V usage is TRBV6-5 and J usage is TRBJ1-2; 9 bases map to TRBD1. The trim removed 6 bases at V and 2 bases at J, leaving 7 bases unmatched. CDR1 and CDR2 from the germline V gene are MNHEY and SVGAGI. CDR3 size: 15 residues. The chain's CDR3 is CASRLDRGRNYGYTF. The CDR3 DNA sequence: TGTGCCAGCAGATTGGACAGGGGTCGCAACTATGGCTACACCTTC.

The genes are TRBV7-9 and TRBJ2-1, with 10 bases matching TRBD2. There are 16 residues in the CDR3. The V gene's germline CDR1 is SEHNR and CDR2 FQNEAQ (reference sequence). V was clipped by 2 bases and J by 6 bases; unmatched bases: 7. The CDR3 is CASSLPLAGAVNEQFF. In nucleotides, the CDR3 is TGTGCCAGCAGCTTACCCCTAGCGGGGGCAGTCAATGAGCAGTTCTTC.

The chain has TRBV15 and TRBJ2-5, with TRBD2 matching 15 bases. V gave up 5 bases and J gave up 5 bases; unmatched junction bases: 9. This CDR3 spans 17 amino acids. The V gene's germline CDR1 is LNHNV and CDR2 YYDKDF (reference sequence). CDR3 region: CATSGPGLAGGGETQYF. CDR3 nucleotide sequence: TGTGCCACCAGCGGACCGGGACTAGCGGGGGGAGGGGAGACCCAGTACTTC. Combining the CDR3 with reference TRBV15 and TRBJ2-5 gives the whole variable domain DAMVIQNPRYQVTQFGKPVTLSCSQTLNHNVMYWYQQKSSQAPKLLFHYYDKDFNNEADTPDNFQSRRPNTSFCFLDIRSPGLGDTAMYLCATSGPGLAGGGETQYFGPGTRLLVL.

In DNA form, the CDR3 reads TGCAGCGTTGGCCCGGAGGGCGAAAAACTGTTTTTT. Its protein product is CSVGPEGEKLFF. The chain links TRBV29-1 to TRBJ1-4; D is undetermined. In germline, CDR1 is SQVTM, CDR2 ANQGSEA. The CDR3 spans 12 residues. Trimming removed 4 bases from V and 8 bases from J, with 11 bases in between.